A single sample is the source of the 20 T cell receptor beta chains below, sequenced in a study of Graves' ophthalmopathy and Graves' hyperthyroidism. Researchers took RNA transcripts and amplified TCR beta CDR3 regions from them. Investigators did first-round RT-PCR with HTBI primers, then second-round multiplex PCR. One entry per CDR3 protein results from TCRdb running MiXCR on the multiplex PCR reads. The sample lists roughly 610,000 distinct CDR3 sequences; 20% to 25% were seen once. The sample taken for sequencing was peripheral blood. These receptors came from a woman aged 18-35 years with stable Graves' hyperthyroidism. Some clones in this sample may be carry-over from other donors' samples.

In this sample, this clonotype turned up many times. The J gene is TRBJ1-1, the V gene TRBV4-2; 8 bases agree with TRBD1. V was pared by 4 bases and J by 0 bases, with 10 bases of the junction left unmatched. The CDR3 covers 17 residues. Germline-derived CDR1 and CDR2 are LGHNA and YNFKEQ. Here the CDR3 DNA reads TGTGCCAGCAGCCGACGGGGGCAGGGGGCGGTGAACACTGAAGCTTTCTTT. Its translation is CASSRRGQGAVNTEAFF.

Many counts were recorded for this clonotype. The rearrangement joins TRBV15 to TRBJ1-3; a possible D gene is TRBD1 (6 bases). V was shortened by 5 bases and J by 4 bases, with 12 bases between the two germline ends. The germline gives CDR1 LNHNV, CDR2 YYDKDF (reference sequence). The CDR3 loop spans 14 amino acids. The CDR3 DNA reads TGTGCCACCAGCTGGGACAACGGAGGAAACACCATATATTTT. Translated: CATSWDNGGNTIYF.

This clonotype occurred many times. The chain joins TRBV9 to TRBJ1-6; the D gene is possibly TRBD1 (5 bases). CDR3 length equals 14 residues. Germline V lookup: CDR1 SGDLS, CDR2 YYNGEE. The germline V and J ends were trimmed by 4 bases and 8 bases, with 13 bases remaining between them. The CDR3 bases are TGTGCCAGCAGCCTGGGGCATCAGGATTCACCCCTCCACTTT. It translates to CASSLGHQDSPLHF.

This clonotype was counted many times. The chain is built from TRBV7-8 and TRBJ2-5; D is uncertain. Between the trimmed V and J ends, which lost 5 bases and 7 bases, there was a span of 14 bases. The CDR3 runs to 13 residues. Germline assignment: CDR1 SGHVS and CDR2 FQNEAQ. The CDR3 is CASSTDTKGTQYF. CDR3 in DNA: TGTGCCAGCAGCACCGACACGAAAGGGACCCAGTACTTC.

This clonotype was seen repeatedly, ten times or more. This chain connects TRBV6-1 to TRBJ1-2, with D unresolved. Per the germline V gene, CDR1 is MNHNS and CDR2 is SASEGT. V gave up 4 bases and J gave up 0 bases, with 3 bases separating them. The CDR3 spans 12 residues. In nucleotides, the CDR3 is TGTGCCAGCAGTGCAACTAACTATGGCTACACCTTC. Translating it yields CASSATNYGYTF.

This clonotype showed up many times. The chain couples TRBV7-2 to TRBJ1-1; TRBD1 matches at 11 bases. The CDR3 runs to 14 residues. The germline gives CDR1 SGHTA, CDR2 FQGNSA. V gave up 5 bases and J gave up 11 bases; unmatched junction bases: 10. In DNA, the CDR3 is TGTGCCAGCAGCATTCCGGGACAGGGGGTTGGGGCTTTCTTT. Amino acids: CASSIPGQGVGAFF.

In this sample, this clonotype turned up many times. The chain combines TRBV5-1 with TRBJ1-6; possible D gene TRBD1, 5 bases. The CDR3 length is 15 residues. V lost 4 bases, J lost 6 bases, and 14 bases lay in between. The germline CDR1 and CDR2 sequences are SGHRS and YFSETQ. The CDR3 DNA follows: TGCGCCAGCAGCGGGTCCGGGGGTCCTAATTCACCCCTCCACTTT. It is translated as CASSGSGGPNSPLHF.

This clonotype was detected ten times or more. This rearrangement joins TRBV2 to TRBJ1-5, with D possibly TRBD1 on 5 matching bases. Trimming cost V 2 bases and J 0 bases, with 14 bases left between them. The CDR3 sequence is 17 residues long. Per germline, CDR1 SNHLY and CDR2 FYNNEI. Here the CDR3 DNA reads TGTGCCAGCAGTGAAAGCGGGGCAGCCTATAGCAATCAGCCCCAGCATTTT. It translates to CASSESGAAYSNQPQHF.

This clonotype occurred many times. The chain is built from TRBV6-1 and TRBJ1-2; D is ambiguous. The CDR3 runs 13 residues. The germline V and J ends were trimmed by 2 bases and 2 bases, with 6 bases remaining between them. The V gene's germline CDR1 is MNHNS and CDR2 SASEGT. The CDR3 DNA follows: TGTGCCAGCAGTGAAAGGGCCAACTATGGCTACACCTTC. Its protein product is CASSERANYGYTF.

This clonotype was seen a few times. This rearrangement joins TRBV6-1 to TRBJ2-3; the match to TRBD2 covers 9 bases. From germline, CDR1 is MNHNS and CDR2 SASEGT. This CDR3 is 16 amino acids long. With V trimmed by 1 base and J by 2 bases, 4 bases remained unmatched. DNA of the CDR3: TGTGCCAGCAGTGAAGAAAGCGGGAGGTCCACAGATACGCAGTATTTT. It is translated as CASSEESGRSTDTQYF.

Ten or more counts support this clonotype. The chain uses TRBV6-2 or TRBV6-3 and TRBJ1-5; 8 nucleotides match TRBD1. Germline lookup yields CDR1 MNHEY and CDR2 SVGEGT. This CDR3 comprises 19 residues. J gave up 0 bases and V 3 bases, and 13 bases lay outside the gene matches. The CDR3 coding sequence is TGTGCCAGCAGTTATGCCGTCAGGGGGCTAGGATATAGCAATCAGCCCCAGCATTTT. Translation: CASSYAVRGLGYSNQPQHF.

The sample holds many counts of this clonotype. The V call is TRBV11-1, the J call TRBJ1-5; D possibly corresponds to TRBD1 (6 bases). V shed 6 bases and J shed 4 bases, with 19 bases lying between them. CDR1 SGHAT and CDR2 FQDESV come from the germline V gene (reference sequence). The CDR3 covers 16 residues. CDR3 sequence (DNA): TGTGCCAGCAGTCCCGAAACAGGGTCTGGGAATCAGCCCCAGCATTTT. Its translation is CASSPETGSGNQPQHF.

The chain is built from TRBV25-1 and TRBJ2-7; D possibly matches TRBD1 or TRBD2 (5 bases each). The CDR3 covers 12 residues. V gave up 8 bases and J gave up 5 bases, with 13 bases separating them. The germline V gene has CDR1 MGHDK and CDR2 SYGVNS. CDR3: CASREVGDEQYF. In DNA form, the CDR3 reads TGTGCCAGCCGAGAGGTGGGGGACGAGCAGTACTTC.

The chain couples TRBV9 to TRBJ2-5, with TRBD1 matching over 7 bases. The CDR3 is 16 residues long. The germline V gene encodes CDR1 SGDLS and CDR2 YYNGEE. J was trimmed by 5 bases and V by 4 bases; bases with no gene match: 14. CDR3 loop: CASSPFGRGKEETQYF. For the CDR3, the DNA is TGTGCCAGCAGCCCCTTCGGCAGGGGGAAGGAGGAGACCCAGTACTTC.

This clonotype was counted a single time. The V call is TRBV2, the J call TRBJ1-1; D is unresolved. The CDR3 is 13 residues long. V was shortened by 9 bases and J by 5 bases, with 16 bases between the two germline ends. Germline V gene lookup returns CDR1 SNHLY and CDR2 FYNNEI. The CDR3 reads CASREGRGTEAFF. The CDR3 DNA reads TGTGCCAGTCGGGAGGGCCGGGGTACTGAAGCTTTCTTT.

The chain is built from TRBV10-3 and TRBJ2-7; 7 nucleotides match TRBD2. With V trimmed by 0 bases and J by 10 bases, 18 bases remained unmatched. The CDR3 is 17 amino acids. CDR1 and CDR2 (germline): ENHRY, SYGVKD. The CDR3 DNA reads as TGTGCCATCAGTGAGTCGGGCCGGGGGGTCCGCGGAGAGACTCAGTACTTC. This encodes CAISESGRGVRGETQYF.

Only a few counts were recorded for this clonotype. This rearrangement joins TRBV12-3 or TRBV12-4 to TRBJ2-5; 7 bases fit TRBD2. The CDR3 is 17 amino acids. The ends lost 3 bases at V and 9 bases at J; junction bases unmatched: 19. The CDR3 DNA is TGTGCCAGCAGTTTCTCTCTGGCGGGGGAGTTATCGATGGCCCAGTACTTC. This gives the protein CASSFSLAGELSMAQYF.

This clonotype appeared many times. The V call is TRBV7-6, the J call TRBJ1-5; D is undetermined. V shed 1 base and J shed 5 bases, with 9 bases lying between them. CDR3 length: 14 residues. Germline lookup yields CDR1 SGHVS and CDR2 FNYEAQ. In DNA form, the CDR3 reads TGTGCCAGCAGCTTAGGTGGGGTGGATCAGCCCCAGCATTTT. It specifies CASSLGGVDQPQHF.

The chain combines TRBV9 with TRBJ2-5; 12 bases are a match to TRBD2. The CDR3 is made up of 14 amino acids. V gave up 0 bases and J gave up 13 bases; unmatched junction bases: 7. The V gene's germline CDR1 is SGDLS and CDR2 YYNGEE. In DNA, the CDR3 is TGTGCCAGCAGCGTAGGGACTAGCGGGGACGCCCCGTACTTC. This translates into CASSVGTSGDAPYF.

The V call is TRBV18, the J call TRBJ2-5; 12 bases agree with TRBD2. The J call is uncertain, as TRBJ2-4 better fits the DNA end. The germline CDR1 and CDR2 sequences are KGHSH and LQKENI. CDR3 length equals 15 residues. The CDR3 bases are TGTGCCAGCTCACTGACTAGCGGGAGTGAAAACATTCAGTACTTC. The encoded protein is CASSLTSGSENIQYF.